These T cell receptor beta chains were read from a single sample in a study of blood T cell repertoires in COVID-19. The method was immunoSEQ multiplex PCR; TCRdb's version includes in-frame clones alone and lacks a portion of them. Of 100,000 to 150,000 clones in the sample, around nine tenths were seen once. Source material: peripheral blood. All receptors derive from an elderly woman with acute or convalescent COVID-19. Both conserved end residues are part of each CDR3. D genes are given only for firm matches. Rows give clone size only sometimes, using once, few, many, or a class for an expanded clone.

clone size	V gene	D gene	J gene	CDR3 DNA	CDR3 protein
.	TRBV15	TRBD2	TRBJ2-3	TGTGCCACCAGCAGAGGTCAAGGGACTAGCGGGAGAGGAAGGGGAGATACGCAGTATTTT	CATSRGQGTSGRGRGDTQYF
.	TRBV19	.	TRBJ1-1	TGTGCCAGTAGTACGTTACAGGTGAACACTGAAGCTTTCTTT	CASSTLQVNTEAFF
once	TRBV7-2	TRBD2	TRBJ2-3	TGTGCCAGCAGCTTAGCGTTCAAGCGGGGTGCCACAGATACGCAGTATTTT	CASSLAFKRGATDTQYF
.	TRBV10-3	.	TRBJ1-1	TGTGCCATCAGTTTAAGTCGGGCAGAGGGCACTGAAGCTTTCTTT	CAISLSRAEGTEAFF
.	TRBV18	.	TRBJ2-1	TGTGCCAGCTCACCAGTCGGGAGTATCAATGAGCAGTTCTTC	CASSPVGSINEQFF
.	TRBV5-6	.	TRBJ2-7	TGTGCCAGCTTTAGGAGCAGGGAAGACTACGAGCAGTACTTC	CASFRSREDYEQYF
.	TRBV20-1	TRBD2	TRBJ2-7	TGCAGTGCCGCGGGGGGGTACGAGCAGTACTTC	CSAAGGYEQYF
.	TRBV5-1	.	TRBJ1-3	TGCGCCAGCAGCTCGAACAGCGGAAACACCATATATTTT	CASSSNSGNTIYF
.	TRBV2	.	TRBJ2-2	TGTGCCAGCAGCGACCGGGGTTTACAGAAGCTGTTTTTT	CASSDRGLQKLFF
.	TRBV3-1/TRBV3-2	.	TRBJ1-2	TGTGCCAGCAGCAGGACTCTTGGCTATGGCTACACCTTC	CASSRTLGYGYTF
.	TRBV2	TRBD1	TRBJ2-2	TGTGCCACCCGGGACAGGGCAAACACCGGGGAGCTGTTTTTT	CATRDRANTGELFF
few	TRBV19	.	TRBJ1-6	TGTGCCAGTAGTCCTACTTTCATCTCACAGGGCGTAATTTATAATTCACCCCTCCACTTT	CASSPTFISQGVIYNSPLHF
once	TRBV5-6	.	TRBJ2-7	TGTGCCAGCAGCGGCGGGGTTGACAGGGCCTACGAGCAGTACTTC	CASSGGVDRAYEQYF
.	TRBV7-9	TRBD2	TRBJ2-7	TGTGCCAGCAGATCTAGCGGGGGGTCCTCCTACGAGCAGTACTTC	CASRSSGGSSYEQYF
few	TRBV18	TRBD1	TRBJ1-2	TGTGCCAGCTCCCGGGACAGTTCAACCTATGGCTACACCTTC	CASSRDSSTYGYTF
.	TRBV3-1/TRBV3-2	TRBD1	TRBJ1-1	TGTGCCAGCAGCCAAGGGACAGGGGACCTATTAAACACTGAAGCTTTCTTT	CASSQGTGDLLNTEAFF
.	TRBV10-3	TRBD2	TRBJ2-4	TGTGCCATCAGTGGCGGGACTAGCGGGAGGGCCTATAAAAACATTCAGTACTTC	CAISGGTSGRAYKNIQYF
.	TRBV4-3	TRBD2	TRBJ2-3	TGCGCCAGCAGCCATGGACTAGCGAGCACAGATACGCAGTATTTT	CASSHGLASTDTQYF
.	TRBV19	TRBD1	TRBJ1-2	TGTGCCAGTAGTCCCACCGACAGGGAAACCTATGGCTACACCTTC	CASSPTDRETYGYTF
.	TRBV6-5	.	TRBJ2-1	TGTGCCAGCGGGACTTCGGGGAATGAGCAGTTCTTC	CASGTSGNEQFF
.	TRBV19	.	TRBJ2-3	TGTGCCAGTAGTATAGGACGGGACACAGATACGCAGTATTTT	CASSIGRDTDTQYF
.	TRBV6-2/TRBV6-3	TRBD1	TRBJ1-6	TGTGCCAGCAGTTACTACCGGGACAGGGGTGAACCCCTCCACTTT	CASSYYRDRGEPLHF
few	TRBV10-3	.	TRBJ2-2	TGTGCCATCAGTGGGGGCCAGGGTCGCACCGGGGAGCTGTTTTTT	CAISGGQGRTGELFF
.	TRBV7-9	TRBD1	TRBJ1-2	TGTGCCAGCAGCCGGGACAGGATATCATATGGCTACACCTTC	CASSRDRISYGYTF
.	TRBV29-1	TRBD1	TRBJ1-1	TGCAGCGTTGGAACAGGGGAGTCGTACCCTAGAGGAGCTGAAGCTTTCTTT	CSVGTGESYPRGAEAFF
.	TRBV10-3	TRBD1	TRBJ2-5	TGTGCCATCAGTATCGGACAGGCCCCCCAAGAGACCCAGTACTTC	CAISIGQAPQETQYF
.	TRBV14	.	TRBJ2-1	TGTGCCAGCAGCCGTGAGGATGAGCAGTTCTTC	CASSREDEQFF
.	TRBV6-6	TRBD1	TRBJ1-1	TGTGCCAGCAGTTATTCCGGACAGGGGAACACTGAAGCTTTCTTT	CASSYSGQGNTEAFF
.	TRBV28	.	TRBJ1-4	TGTGCCAGCAGTCCTCAGGGGCATAATGAAAAACTGTTTTTT	CASSPQGHNEKLFF
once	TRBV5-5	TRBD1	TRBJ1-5	TGTGCCAGCAGCATGACAGGGTCGGGCAATCAGCCCCAGCATTTT	CASSMTGSGNQPQHF
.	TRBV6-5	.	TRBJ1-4	TGTGCCAGCAGGACCAGGGCCACTAATGAAAAACTGTTTTTT	CASRTRATNEKLFF
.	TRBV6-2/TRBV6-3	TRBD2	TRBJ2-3	TGTGCCAGCAGTTACTTCGATAGCGGGGGGACGACCCCCACAGATACGCAGTATTTT	CASSYFDSGGTTPTDTQYF
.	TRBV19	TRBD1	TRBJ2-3	TGTGCCTCCAAGCCCCACAGGGGGAAGGCAGATACGCAGTATTTT	CASKPHRGKADTQYF
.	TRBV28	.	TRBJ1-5	TGTGCCATACAGGGTCAGAATCAGCCCCAGCATTTT	CAIQGQNQPQHF
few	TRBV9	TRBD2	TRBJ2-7	TGTGCCAGCAGCGCCGGGGGGGCGGTCCGATCCTACGAGCAGTACTTC	CASSAGGAVRSYEQYF
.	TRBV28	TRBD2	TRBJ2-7	TGTGCCAGCCTGGGCGGGAGTTTGGACAACGAGCAGTACTTC	CASLGGSLDNEQYF
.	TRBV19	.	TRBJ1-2	TGTGCGAGTTCCCTCGCGGTTATCTATGGCTACACCTTC	CASSLAVIYGYTF
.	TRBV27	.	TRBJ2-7	TGTGCCAGCAAGACAGACCAGGTCAGCCCCTCCTACGAGCAGTACTTC	CASKTDQVSPSYEQYF
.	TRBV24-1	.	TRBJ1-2	TGTGCCACCAGTGATTTACAGGTGCCCTATGGCTACACCTTC	CATSDLQVPYGYTF
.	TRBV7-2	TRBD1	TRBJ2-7	TGTGCCAGCAGTTATGACAGGGGGACGTCCTACGAGCAGTACTTC	CASSYDRGTSYEQYF
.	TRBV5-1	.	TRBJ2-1	TGCGCCAGCAGCTCCGAGCTGGGGAGGAATGAGCAGTTCTTC	CASSSELGRNEQFF